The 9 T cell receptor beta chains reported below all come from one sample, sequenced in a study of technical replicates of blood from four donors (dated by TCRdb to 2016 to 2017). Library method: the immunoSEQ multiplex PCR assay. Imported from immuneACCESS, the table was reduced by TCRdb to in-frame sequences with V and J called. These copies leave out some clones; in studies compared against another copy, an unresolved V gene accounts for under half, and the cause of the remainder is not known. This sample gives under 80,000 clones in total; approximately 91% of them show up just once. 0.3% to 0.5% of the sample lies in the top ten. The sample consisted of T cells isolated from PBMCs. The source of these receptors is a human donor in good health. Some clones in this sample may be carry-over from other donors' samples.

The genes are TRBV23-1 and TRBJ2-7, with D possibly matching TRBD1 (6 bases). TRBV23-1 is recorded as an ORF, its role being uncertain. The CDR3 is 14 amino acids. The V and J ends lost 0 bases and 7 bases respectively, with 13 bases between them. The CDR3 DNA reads TGCGCCAGCAGTCAATCCAGGGGTCTGAGGGAGCAGTACTTC. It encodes CASSQSRGLREQYF.

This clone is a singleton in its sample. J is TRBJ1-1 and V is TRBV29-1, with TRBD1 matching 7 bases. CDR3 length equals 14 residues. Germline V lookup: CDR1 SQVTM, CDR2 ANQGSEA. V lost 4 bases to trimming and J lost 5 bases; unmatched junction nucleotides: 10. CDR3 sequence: CSVVLRGRLTEAFF. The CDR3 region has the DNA TGCAGCGTTGTTCTAAGGGGGCGCTTAACTGAAGCTTTCTTT.

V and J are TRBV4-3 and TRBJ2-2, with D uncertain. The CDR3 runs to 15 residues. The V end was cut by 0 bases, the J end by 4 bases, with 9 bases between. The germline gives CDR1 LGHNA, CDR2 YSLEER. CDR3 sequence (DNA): TGCGCCAGCAGCCAAGAACCGGGTACCACCGGGGAGCTGTTTTTT. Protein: CASSQEPGTTGELFF.

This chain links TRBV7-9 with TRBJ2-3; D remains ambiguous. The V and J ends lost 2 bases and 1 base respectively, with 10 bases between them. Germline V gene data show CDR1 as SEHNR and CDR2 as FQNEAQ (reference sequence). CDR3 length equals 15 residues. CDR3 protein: CASSLHVTGTDTQYF. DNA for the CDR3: TGTGCCAGCAGCTTACACGTTACAGGCACAGATACGCAGTATTTT. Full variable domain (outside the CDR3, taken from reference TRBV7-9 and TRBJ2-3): DTGVSQNPRHKITKRGQNVTFRCDPISEHNRLYWYRQTLGQGPEFLTYFQNEAQLEKSRLLSDRFSAERPKGSFSTLEIQRTEQGDSAMYLCASSLHVTGTDTQYFGPGTRLTVL.

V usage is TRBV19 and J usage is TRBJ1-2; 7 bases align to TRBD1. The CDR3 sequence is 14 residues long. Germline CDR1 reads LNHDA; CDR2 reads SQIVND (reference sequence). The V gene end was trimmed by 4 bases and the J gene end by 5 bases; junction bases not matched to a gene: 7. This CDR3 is CASSTTDRAYGYTF. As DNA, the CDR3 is TGTGCCAGTAGTACCACAGACAGGGCTTATGGCTACACCTTC.

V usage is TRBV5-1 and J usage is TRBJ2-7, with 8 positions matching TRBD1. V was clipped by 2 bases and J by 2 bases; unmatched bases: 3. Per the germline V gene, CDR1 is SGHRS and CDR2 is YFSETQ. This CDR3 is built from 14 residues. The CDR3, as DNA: TGCGCCAGCAGCTTTGACAGGGGCCCCTACGAGCAGTACTTC. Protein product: CASSFDRGPYEQYF.

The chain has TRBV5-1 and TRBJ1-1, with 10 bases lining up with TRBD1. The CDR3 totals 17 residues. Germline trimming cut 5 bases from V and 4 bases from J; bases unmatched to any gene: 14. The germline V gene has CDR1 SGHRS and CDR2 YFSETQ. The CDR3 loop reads CASSFRPGQGMVTEAFF. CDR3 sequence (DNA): TGCGCCAGCAGTTTTCGGCCGGGACAGGGGATGGTCACTGAAGCTTTCTTT.

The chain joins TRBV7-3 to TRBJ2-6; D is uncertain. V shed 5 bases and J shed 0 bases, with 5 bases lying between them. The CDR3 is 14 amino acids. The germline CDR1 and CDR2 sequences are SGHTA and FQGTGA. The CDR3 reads CASSPLSGANVLTF. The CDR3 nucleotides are TGTGCCAGCAGCCCCCTCTCTGGGGCCAACGTCCTGACTTTC.

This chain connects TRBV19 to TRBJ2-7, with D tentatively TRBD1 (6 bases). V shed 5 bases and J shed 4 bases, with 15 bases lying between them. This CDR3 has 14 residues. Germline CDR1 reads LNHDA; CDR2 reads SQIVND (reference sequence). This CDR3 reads CASSPQGTSYEQYF. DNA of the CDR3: TGTGCCAGTAGTCCCCAAGGGACATCGTACGAGCAGTACTTC. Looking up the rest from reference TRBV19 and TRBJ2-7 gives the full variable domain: DGGITQSPKYLFRKEGQNVTLSCEQNLNHDAMYWYRQDPGQGLRLIYYSQIVNDFQKGDIAEGYSVSREKKESFPLTVTSAQKNPTAFYLCASSPQGTSYEQYFGPGTRLTVT.